This TCR beta chain emerged from a study of OX40 agonist ivuxolimab in advanced cancers. Study outcomes and limitations: In CD8+ T cells, expanded clones were on average more numerous than in CD4+.

Here immunoSEQ multiplex PCR was the method, and the copy in TCRdb shows in-frame clones only, minus some. Among around 70,000 clones listed, around four fifths were seen once. The germline V gene has CDR1 KGHSH and CDR2 LQKENI. V gave up 3 bases and J gave up 6 bases; unmatched junction bases: 6. This CDR3 has 15 amino acids. Notes on this clone: Antigen unknown.

The source is an adult with an advanced solid tumor such as melanoma, head and neck, liver or kidney cancer. Source: CD4+ or CD8+ T cells sorted from blood, taken in a trial of the OX40 agonist ivuxolimab. This sequence joins TRBV18 and TRBJ2-7; TRBD2 matches 12 bases. The CDR3: CASSPKASGRVEQYF. The CDR3 coding sequence is TGTGCCAGCTCACCCAAGGCTAGCGGGAGGGTCGAGCAGTACTTC. Based on the CDR3 plus reference TRBV18 and TRBJ2-7, the full variable domain is NAGVMQNPRHLVRRRGQEARLRCSPMKGHSHVYWYRQLPEEGLKFMVYLQKENIIDESGMPKERFSAEFPKEGPSILRIQQVVRGDSAAYFCASSPKASGRVEQYFGPGTRLTVT.